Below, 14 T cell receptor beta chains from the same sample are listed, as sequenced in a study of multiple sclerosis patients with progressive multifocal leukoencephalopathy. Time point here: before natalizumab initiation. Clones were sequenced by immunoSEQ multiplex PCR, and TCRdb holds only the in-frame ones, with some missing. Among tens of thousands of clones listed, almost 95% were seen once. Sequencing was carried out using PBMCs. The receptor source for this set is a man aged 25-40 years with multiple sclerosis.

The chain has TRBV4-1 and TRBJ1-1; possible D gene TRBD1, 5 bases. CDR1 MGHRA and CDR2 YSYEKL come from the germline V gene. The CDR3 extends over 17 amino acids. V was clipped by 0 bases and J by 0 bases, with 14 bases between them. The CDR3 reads CASSQDKAQTVNTEAFF. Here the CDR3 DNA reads TGCGCCAGCAGCCAAGATAAGGCGCAGACAGTGAACACTGAAGCTTTCTTT.

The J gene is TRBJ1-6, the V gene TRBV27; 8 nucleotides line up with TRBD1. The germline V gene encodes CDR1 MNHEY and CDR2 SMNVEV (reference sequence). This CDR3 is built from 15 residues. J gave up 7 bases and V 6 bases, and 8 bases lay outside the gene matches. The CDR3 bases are TGTGCCAGCAGCCTCCGGGACAGGCCCAATTCACCCCTCCACTTT. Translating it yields CASSLRDRPNSPLHF.

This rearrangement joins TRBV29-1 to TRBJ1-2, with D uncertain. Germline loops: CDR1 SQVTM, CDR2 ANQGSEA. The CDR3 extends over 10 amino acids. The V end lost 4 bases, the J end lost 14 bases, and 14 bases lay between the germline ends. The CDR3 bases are TGCAGCGTTGCCCCCGGCCCTAAGACCTTC. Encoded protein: CSVAPGPKTF.

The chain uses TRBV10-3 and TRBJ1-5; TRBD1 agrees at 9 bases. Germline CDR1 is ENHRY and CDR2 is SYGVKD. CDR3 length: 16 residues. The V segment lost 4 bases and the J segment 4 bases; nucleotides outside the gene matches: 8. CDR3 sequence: CAISGIETGGNQPQHF. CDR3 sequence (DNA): TGTGCCATCAGTGGGATAGAGACAGGGGGAAATCAGCCCCAGCATTTT.

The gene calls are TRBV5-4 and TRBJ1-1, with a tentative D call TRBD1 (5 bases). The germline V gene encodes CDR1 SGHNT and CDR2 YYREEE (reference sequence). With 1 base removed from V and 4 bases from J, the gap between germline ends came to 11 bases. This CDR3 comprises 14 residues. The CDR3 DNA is TGTGCCAGCAGCTTGATGGATGGGGGCACTGAAGCTTTCTTT. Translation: CASSLMDGGTEAFF.

CDR3 loop: CASSSGTSGSSYNEQFF. DNA for the CDR3: TGTGCCAGCAGCTCCGGGACTAGCGGAAGCTCCTACAATGAGCAGTTCTTC. The chain recombines TRBV7-9 with TRBJ2-1, with TRBD2 identical over 11 bases. This CDR3 spans 17 amino acids. Trimming took 4 bases from V and 0 from J; bases not matched to a gene: 5. Looked up from germline, CDR1 is SEHNR and CDR2 is FQNEAQ (reference sequence).

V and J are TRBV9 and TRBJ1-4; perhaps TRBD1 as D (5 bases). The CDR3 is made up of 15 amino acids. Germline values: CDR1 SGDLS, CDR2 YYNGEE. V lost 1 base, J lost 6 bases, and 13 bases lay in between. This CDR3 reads CASSVQPLGHEKLFF. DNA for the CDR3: TGTGCCAGCAGCGTACAACCCCTGGGGCATGAAAAACTGTTTTTT.

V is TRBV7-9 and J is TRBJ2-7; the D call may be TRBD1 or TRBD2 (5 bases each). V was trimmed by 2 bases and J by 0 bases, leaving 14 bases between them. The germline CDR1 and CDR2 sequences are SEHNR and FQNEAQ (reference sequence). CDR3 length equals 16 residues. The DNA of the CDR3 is TGTGCCAGCAGCTTATCCGGGGCGAGGAGCTCCTACGAGCAGTACTTC. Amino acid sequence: CASSLSGARSSYEQYF.

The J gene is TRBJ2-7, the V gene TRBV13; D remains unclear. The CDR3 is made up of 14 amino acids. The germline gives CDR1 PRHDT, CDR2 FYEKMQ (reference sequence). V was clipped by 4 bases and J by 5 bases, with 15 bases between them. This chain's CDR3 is CASSSRSPVNEQYV. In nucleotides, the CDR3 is TGTGCCAGCAGCTCCCGCTCTCCCGTCAACGAGCAGTACGTC.

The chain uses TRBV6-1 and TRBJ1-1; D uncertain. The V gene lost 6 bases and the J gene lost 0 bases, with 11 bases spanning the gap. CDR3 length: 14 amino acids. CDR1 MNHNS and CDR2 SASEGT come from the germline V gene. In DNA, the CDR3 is TGTGCCAGCAGGCCGGACGCACTGAACACTGAAGCTTTCTTT. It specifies CASRPDALNTEAFF.

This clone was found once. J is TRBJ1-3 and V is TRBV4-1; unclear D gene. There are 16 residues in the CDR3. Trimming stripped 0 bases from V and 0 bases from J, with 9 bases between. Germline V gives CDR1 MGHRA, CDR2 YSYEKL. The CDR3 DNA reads TGCGCCAGCAGCCAAGAATCATGGGCCTCTGGAAACACCATATATTTT. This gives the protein CASSQESWASGNTIYF.

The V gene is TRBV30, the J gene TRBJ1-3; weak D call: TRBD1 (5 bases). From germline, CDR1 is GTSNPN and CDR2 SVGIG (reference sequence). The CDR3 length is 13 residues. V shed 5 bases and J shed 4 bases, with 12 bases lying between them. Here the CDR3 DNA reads TGTGCCTGGGGCGGGACCTTAGGAAACACCATATATTTT. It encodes CAWGGTLGNTIYF. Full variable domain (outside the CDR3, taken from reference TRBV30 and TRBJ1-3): SQTIHQWPATLVQPVGSPLSLECTVEGTSNPNLYWYRQAAGRGLQLLFYSVGIGQISSEVPQNLSASRPQDRQFILSSKKLLLSDSGFYLCAWGGTLGNTIYFGEGSWLTVV.

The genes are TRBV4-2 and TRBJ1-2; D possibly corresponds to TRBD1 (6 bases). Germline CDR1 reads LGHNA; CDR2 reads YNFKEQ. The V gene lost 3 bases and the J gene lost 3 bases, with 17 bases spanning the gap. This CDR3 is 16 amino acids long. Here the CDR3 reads CASSHSPGQGDYGYTF. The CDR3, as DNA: TGTGCCAGCAGCCATTCACCGGGACAAGGAGACTATGGCTACACCTTC.

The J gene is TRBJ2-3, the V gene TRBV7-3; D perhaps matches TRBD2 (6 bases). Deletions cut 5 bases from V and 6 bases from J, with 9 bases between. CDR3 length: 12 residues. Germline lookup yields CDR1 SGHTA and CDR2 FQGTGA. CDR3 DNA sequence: TGTGCCAGCAGCCCGGGACTGGATACGCAGTATTTT. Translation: CASSPGLDTQYF.